Below, one T cell receptor beta chain is given with its context. Its antigen remains unknown. The data stem from a study of OX40 agonist ivuxolimab in advanced cancers. The J segment lost 7 bases and the V segment lost 4 bases, leaving 10 bases of the junction unmatched. Germline loops: CDR1 SGHNT, CDR2 YYREEE (reference sequence). This CDR3 region has 15 residues. Libraries were prepared by immunoSEQ multiplex PCR; TCRdb keeps only in-frame clonotypes and omits some of them. The data show about 40,000 clones, about 90% seen once. Broader study findings: Expanded clones were, on average, more numerous in CD8+ T cells than in CD4+.

The sample consisted of CD4+ or CD8+ T cells sorted from blood, taken in a trial of the OX40 agonist ivuxolimab. J is TRBJ2-1 and V is TRBV5-4; 8 bases map to TRBD2. This clonotype originated in an adult with an advanced solid tumor such as melanoma, head and neck, liver or kidney cancer. CDR3 nucleotides: TGTGCCAGCAGCCAGCGGGGGCCGACGGGGAATGAGCAGTTCTTC. It encodes CASSQRGPTGNEQFF.